These 12 T cell receptor beta chains share one sample of origin, sequenced in a study of PD-L1 blockade in urothelial cancer. Sequenced by immunoSEQ multiplex PCR; TCRdb stores in-frame clones only, minus some. The sample includes roughly 100,000 clones, roughly 90% of them seen just once. Sample time point: pretreatment peripheral blood. Sequenced material: PBMCs, taken around atezolizumab (anti-PD-L1) treatment. These receptors were collected from a woman older than 75 with urothelial cancer.

V usage is TRBV9 and J usage is TRBJ1-2, with a tentative D call TRBD1 (6 bases). V lost 3 bases and J 4 bases, leaving 13 bases between the germline ends. The CDR3 loop spans 14 amino acids. Germline loops: CDR1 SGDLS, CDR2 YYNGEE. In DNA form, the CDR3 reads TGTGCCAGCAGCGCGACTGACAGGACCTATGGCTACACCTTC. Translating gives CASSATDRTYGYTF.

The chain employs TRBV29-1 and TRBJ2-6; D is perhaps TRBD2 (6 bases). V gave up 7 bases and J gave up 4 bases, with 11 bases separating them. Germline CDR1 and CDR2: SQVTM and ANQGSEA. The CDR3 runs to 13 residues. CDR3 region: CSAGGVGANVLTF. CDR3 bases: TGCAGCGCCGGCGGGGTCGGGGCCAACGTCCTGACTTTC.

The genes are TRBV18 and TRBJ2-2; D is uncertain. The CDR3 length is 11 residues. Germline assignment: CDR1 KGHSH and CDR2 LQKENI. Trimming cost V 2 bases and J 8 bases, with 3 bases left between them. The CDR3 here is CASSPSGELFF. The CDR3 DNA follows: TGTGCCAGCTCACCATCTGGGGAGCTGTTTTTT.

This chain joins TRBV28 and TRBJ2-7; no clear D gene. CDR3 length equals 14 residues. CDR1 and CDR2 (germline): MDHEN, SYDVKM. Trimming stripped 6 bases from V and 2 bases from J, with 14 bases between. The CDR3: CASSLLVSTYEQYF. The CDR3 DNA follows: TGTGCCAGCAGCCTGCTAGTCAGTACCTACGAGCAGTACTTC.

Only one count was recorded for this clone. The V call is TRBV2, the J call TRBJ2-3; TRBD2 is a possible D gene (6 bases). CDR3 size: 15 residues. Germline V gene data show CDR1 as SNHLY and CDR2 as FYNNEI. The V end lost 5 bases, the J end lost 5 bases, and 17 bases lay between the germline ends. CDR3 in amino acids: CASSTGLPTLDTQYF. CDR3 nucleotides: TGTGCCAGCAGTACGGGACTTCCCACATTAGATACGCAGTATTTT. Complete variable domain (other parts from reference TRBV2 and TRBJ2-3): EPEVTQTPSHQVTQMGQEVILRCVPISNHLYFYWYRQILGQKVEFLVSFYNNEISEKSEIFDDQFSVERPDGSNFTLKIRSTKLEDSAMYFCASSTGLPTLDTQYFGPGTRLTVL.

This clone was detected only once. The rearrangement uses TRBV29-1 and TRBJ1-4; a weak D match, TRBD1 (6 bases). Trimming took off 1 base at V and 7 bases at J, with 16 bases between the two ends. CDR3 length equals 15 residues. Germline CDR1 SQVTM, CDR2 ANQGSEA. DNA of the CDR3: TGCAGCGTTGAAGGGGGCGGGGGGCGAGGTGAAAAACTGTTTTTT. Translating it yields CSVEGGGGRGEKLFF. Together with reference TRBV29-1 and TRBJ1-4, the CDR3 gives the full variable domain: SAVISQKPSRDICQRGTSLTIQCQVDSQVTMMFWYRQQPGQSLTLIATANQGSEATYESGFVIDKFPISRPNLTFSTLTVSNMSPEDSSIYLCSVEGGGGRGEKLFFGSGTQLSVL.

The chain has TRBV6-5 and TRBJ2-1; 7 bases fit TRBD1. V lost 6 bases and J lost 4; bases outside the gene matches: 3. The CDR3 extends over 13 amino acids. Germline assignment: CDR1 MNHEY and CDR2 SVGAGI. The DNA for the CDR3 is TGTGCCAGCAGACCAGGGGGATACAATGAGCAGTTCTTC. It yields the protein CASRPGGYNEQFF.

The chain employs TRBV7-8 and TRBJ1-5, with D tentatively TRBD1 (6 bases). The germline CDR1 and CDR2 sequences are SGHVS and FQNEAQ. V dropped 4 bases and J dropped 0 bases, with 10 bases sitting between them. The CDR3 is 15 amino acids. Here the CDR3 reads CASSSQGISNQPQHF. The CDR3 nucleotides read TGTGCCAGCAGCTCCCAGGGGATTAGCAATCAGCCCCAGCATTTT.

V and J are TRBV6-4 and TRBJ2-1, with TRBD2 identical over 7 bases. CDR1 and CDR2 from the germline V gene are MRHNA and SNTAGT. This CDR3 is built from 16 residues. The V segment lost 1 base and the J segment 4 bases; nucleotides outside the gene matches: 7. CDR3 in DNA: TGTGCCAGCAGTGACTTCTCTGGGGGAGGGTACAATGAGCAGTTCTTC. Amino acids: CASSDFSGGGYNEQFF.

V gene TRBV30 combines with J gene TRBJ1-5; D possibly corresponds to TRBD1 (6 bases). The V gene lost 0 bases and the J gene lost 3 bases, with 9 bases spanning the gap. CDR1 is GTSNPN, CDR2 SVGIG, per germline (reference sequence). There are 14 residues in the CDR3. CDR3 residues: CAWSVGTLNQPQHF. The CDR3 DNA is TGTGCCTGGAGTGTAGGGACACTCAATCAGCCCCAGCATTTT.

The CDR3, as DNA: TGTGCCAGCAAGAAGGGACAGGGAGGGGAAAAACTGTTTTTT. The encoded protein is CASKKGQGGEKLFF. This sequence joins TRBV6-1 and TRBJ1-4; TRBD1 matches 9 bases. Losses at the gene ends were 7 bases for V and 8 bases for J; bases not matched to a gene: 8. CDR1 MNHNS and CDR2 SASEGT come from the germline V gene. The CDR3 totals 14 residues.

This clone was observed once. The rearrangement uses TRBV7-3 and TRBJ2-1; 7 bases line up with TRBD2. V lost 1 base, J lost 5 bases, and 5 bases stayed unmatched. Germline V gene sequence: CDR1 SGHTA, CDR2 FQGTGA. This CDR3 region has 15 residues. The CDR3 sequence is CASSLMGEGDNEQFF. DNA for the CDR3: TGTGCCAGCAGCTTAATGGGGGAGGGAGACAATGAGCAGTTCTTC.